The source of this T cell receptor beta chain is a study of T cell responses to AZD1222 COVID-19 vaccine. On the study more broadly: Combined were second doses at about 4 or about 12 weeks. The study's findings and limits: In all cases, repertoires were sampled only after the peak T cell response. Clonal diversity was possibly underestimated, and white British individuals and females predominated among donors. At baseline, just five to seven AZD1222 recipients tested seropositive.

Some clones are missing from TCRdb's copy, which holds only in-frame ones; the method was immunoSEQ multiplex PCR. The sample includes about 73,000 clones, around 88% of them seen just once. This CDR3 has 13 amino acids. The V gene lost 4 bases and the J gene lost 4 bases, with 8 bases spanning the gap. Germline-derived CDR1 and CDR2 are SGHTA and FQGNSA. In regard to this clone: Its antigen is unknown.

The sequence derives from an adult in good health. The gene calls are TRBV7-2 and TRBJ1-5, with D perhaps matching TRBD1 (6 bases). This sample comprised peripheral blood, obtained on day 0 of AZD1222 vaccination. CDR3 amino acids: CASSSTGNQPQHF. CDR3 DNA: TGTGCCAGCAGCTCTACAGGGAATCAGCCCCAGCATTTT.